This entry lists 12 T cell receptor beta chains sequenced from one sample in a study of blood T cell repertoires in COVID-19. Generated by immunoSEQ multiplex PCR, the TCRdb table keeps only in-frame clones and is missing some. The table shows under 75,000 clones, with more than 60% occurring only once. The specimen was peripheral blood. The receptors come from a man between 60 and 75 years old with acute or convalescent COVID-19.

The rearrangement joins TRBV7-2 to TRBJ2-2; D remains ambiguous. Germline CDR1 and CDR2: SGHTA and FQGNSA. CDR3 length equals 14 residues. V lost 3 bases, J lost 2 bases, and 7 bases lay in between. The CDR3 DNA reads TGTGCCAGCAGCTTTAGTTATAACACCGGGGAGCTGTTTTTT. Translated, it gives CASSFSYNTGELFF.

The sample holds a few counts of this clone. The chain links TRBV19 to TRBJ2-6; weak D call: TRBD1 (5 bases). The CDR3 loop spans 13 amino acids. Trimming took 7 bases from V and 2 from J, leaving 6 bases between them. The germline gives CDR1 LNHDA, CDR2 SQIVND (reference sequence). This CDR3 is CASKGTGANVLTF. CDR3 DNA: TGTGCCAGTAAGGGGACTGGGGCCAACGTCCTGACTTTC.

The chain employs TRBV7-9 and TRBJ1-2, with 8 nucleotides matching TRBD1. This CDR3 is built from 15 residues. Germline V gene lookup returns CDR1 SEHNR and CDR2 FQNEAQ (reference sequence). The trim removed 4 bases at V and 1 base at J, leaving 5 bases unmatched. In DNA, the CDR3 is TGTGCCAGCAGCTCCCTCGACAGGGGTAACTATGGCTACACCTTC. Translating gives CASSSLDRGNYGYTF.

The chain links TRBV7-8 to TRBJ2-1, with 8 bases matching TRBD2. J lost 6 bases, V lost 4 bases, and 14 bases had no gene match. CDR3 size: 17 residues. Looked up from germline, CDR1 is SGHVS and CDR2 is FQNEAQ. The DNA of the CDR3 is TGTGCCAGCAGCTCGCCTACCTCAGCGGGAGTCGGCAATGAGCAGTTCTTC. Residues: CASSSPTSAGVGNEQFF.

This clone has at least ten counts. The V and J genes are TRBV6-6 and TRBJ1-5; the D is unclear. This CDR3 region has 14 residues. Trimming pared 3 bases from V and 0 bases from J, leaving 6 bases between. CDR1 and CDR2 from the germline V gene are MNHNY and SVGAGI (reference sequence). CDR3 nucleotides: TGTGCCAGCAGTTATTCTAATAGCAATCAGCCCCAGCATTTT. Its translation is CASSYSNSNQPQHF.

The table lists this clone with many counts. The sample has other DNA sequences that encode this CDR3 too. This chain connects TRBV2 to TRBJ2-7, with D tentatively TRBD1 (6 bases). Deletions cut 6 bases from V and 3 bases from J, with 9 bases between. Germline values: CDR1 SNHLY, CDR2 FYNNEI. The CDR3 runs 12 residues. In DNA form, the CDR3 reads TGTGCCAGCAGCGAACAGGGCTACGAGCAGTACGTC. It yields the protein CASSEQGYEQYV.

V usage is TRBV24-1 and J usage is TRBJ2-2; the D gene is possibly TRBD2 (5 bases). The CDR3 is 15 amino acids. Trimming shortened V by 5 bases and J by 4 bases, and 13 bases separated the two germline ends. The germline V gene encodes CDR1 KGHDR and CDR2 SFDVKD. The CDR3 loop reads CATSVGTSSTGELFF. In DNA, the CDR3 is TGTGCCACCAGTGTAGGAACTAGTTCCACCGGGGAGCTGTTTTTT.

V gene TRBV6-1 combines with J gene TRBJ1-5; D uncertain. Germline CDR1 is MNHNS and CDR2 is SASEGT. CDR3 length equals 15 residues. Trimming left V 8 bases short and J 4 bases short, with 18 bases between. In DNA form, the CDR3 reads TGTGCCAGCCGCTTAGGAGGCGGACGTAATCAGCCCCAGCATTTT. It encodes CASRLGGGRNQPQHF.

This chain links TRBV18 with TRBJ1-1, with 8 bases fitting TRBD1. Germline CDR1 and CDR2: KGHSH and LQKENI. V shed 3 bases and J 2 bases; nucleotides not matched to a gene: 5. This CDR3 has 15 amino acids. CDR3 sequence reads: CASSPEQGENTEAFF. The CDR3 coding sequence is TGTGCCAGCTCACCTGAACAGGGGGAAAACACTGAAGCTTTCTTT.

The chain recombines TRBV30 with TRBJ2-7, with 12 bases fitting TRBD2. CDR3 length: 16 amino acids. J was trimmed by 0 bases and V by 2 bases; bases with no gene match: 5. The germline V gene encodes CDR1 GTSNPN and CDR2 SVGIG (reference sequence). The CDR3 nucleotides are TGTGCCTGGAGTCTAGCGGGAGGGCTCAGCTCCTACGAGCAGTACTTC. Translated: CAWSLAGGLSSYEQYF. Full variable domain (rest looked up from reference TRBV30 and TRBJ2-7): SQTIHQWPATLVQPVGSPLSLECTVEGTSNPNLYWYRQAAGRGLQLLFYSVGIGQISSEVPQNLSASRPQDRQFILSSKKLLLSDSGFYLCAWSLAGGLSSYEQYFGPGTRLTVT.

The chain employs TRBV21-1 and TRBJ2-7; the D call TRBD1 from the table was never checked on the DNA. TRBV21-1 is reported as a pseudogene. This CDR3 region has 15 residues. In DNA, the CDR3 is TGTGCCAGCCGAGGCGAAGGGGACACTCGATACGAGCAGTACGTC. Its translation: CASRGEGDTRYEQYV.

The V gene is TRBV5-5, the J gene TRBJ1-1, with TRBD1 identical over 9 bases. The CDR3 covers 14 residues. V lost 4 bases to trimming and J lost 5 bases; unmatched junction nucleotides: 6. The germline gives CDR1 SGHKS, CDR2 YYEKEE (reference sequence). The CDR3 protein is CASSVGQGRTEAFF. The CDR3 nucleotides read TGTGCCAGCAGCGTTGGACAGGGGAGGACTGAAGCTTTCTTT. Together with reference TRBV5-5 and TRBJ1-1, the CDR3 gives the full variable domain: DAGVTQSPTHLIKTRGQQVTLRCSPISGHKSVSWYQQVLGQGPQFIFQYYEKEERGRGNFPDRFSARQFPNYSSELNVNALLLGDSALYLCASSVGQGRTEAFFGQGTRLTVV.